These 22 T cell receptor beta chains came from one sample sequenced in a study of shared clonotypes between healthy human individuals. Clones were sequenced by immunoSEQ multiplex PCR, and TCRdb holds only the in-frame ones, with some missing. Here the sample spans around 600,000 clones, approximately 95% being singletons. As defined, naive CD8 cells were CD45RO-negative and positively selected for CCR7, with terminally differentiated effector memory CD45RA+ cells excluded. The sequencing sample was made of naive CD8+ T cells sorted from blood. All receptors derive from a woman aged 25 to 39 in good health.

This clone has a single count. The chain carries TRBV27 and TRBJ2-1; 7 bases map to TRBD2. Germline values: CDR1 MNHEY, CDR2 SMNVEV (reference sequence). V shed 2 bases, J shed 4 bases, and the junction held 5 bases outside the gene matches. There are 15 residues in the CDR3. CDR3 in DNA: TGTGCCAGCAGTTTAATTAGCGGGTCTTACAATGAGCAGTTCTTC. Translating it yields CASSLISGSYNEQFF.

This chain connects TRBV29-1 to TRBJ2-7, with 13 bases identical to TRBD2. Germline V gives CDR1 SQVTM, CDR2 ANQGSEA. CDR3 length: 13 residues. V lost 7 bases and J lost 4; bases outside the gene matches: 4. The CDR3 bases are TGCAGCGCTGGGACTAGCGGGATTTACGAGCAGTACTTC. It encodes CSAGTSGIYEQYF.

The rearrangement joins TRBV29-1 to TRBJ2-3, with D unresolved. Deletions cut 6 bases from V and 2 bases from J, with 6 bases between. The CDR3 is 11 residues long. The germline CDR1 and CDR2 sequences are SQVTM and ANQGSEA. CDR3 in DNA: TGCAGCGTCATTACCACAGATACGCAGTATTTT. Its protein product is CSVITTDTQYF.

V and J are TRBV11-2 and TRBJ2-7, with 14 nucleotides matching TRBD2. Germline-derived CDR1 and CDR2 are SGHAT and FQNNGV. The J segment lost 5 bases and the V segment lost 5 bases, leaving 8 bases of the junction unmatched. This CDR3 contains 16 residues. The CDR3 nucleotides are TGTGCCAGCAGCCCGAGACTAGCGGGAGGGCGGAACGAGCAGTACTTC. As protein: CASSPRLAGGRNEQYF.

Here the CDR3 reads CASSLTSGNSGYNEQFF. The DNA for the CDR3 is TGTGCCAGCAGCTTAACTAGCGGAAACTCGGGGTACAATGAGCAGTTCTTC. This chain joins TRBV11-2 and TRBJ2-1, with 8 positions matching TRBD2. The CDR3 extends over 17 amino acids. The V and J ends lost 2 bases and 4 bases, in that order; junction bases with no gene match: 10. CDR1 and CDR2 from the germline V gene are SGHAT and FQNNGV.

CDR3 bases: TGTGCCAGCAGCATTGGACAGGAGCAGTTCTTC. It encodes CASSIGQEQFF. The V call is TRBV13, the J call TRBJ2-1; perhaps TRBD1 as D (6 bases). Trimming left V 5 bases short and J 10 bases short, with 9 bases between. The CDR3 runs to 11 residues. Looked up from germline, CDR1 is PRHDT and CDR2 is FYEKMQ (reference sequence).

CDR3 loop: CASSRTLAVSSYNEQFF. The CDR3 DNA reads as TGCGCCAGCAGCCGGACTCTAGCGGTAAGCTCCTACAATGAGCAGTTCTTC. J is TRBJ2-1 and V is TRBV4-1; 7 bases are a match to TRBD2. Trimming cost V 4 bases and J 0 bases; bases outside gene matches: 9. Germline V gene sequence: CDR1 MGHRA, CDR2 YSYEKL. CDR3 length: 17 residues.

The V and J genes are TRBV5-6 and TRBJ1-6; D uncertain. This CDR3 spans 14 amino acids. Germline loops: CDR1 SGHDT, CDR2 YYEEEE. The germline V and J ends were trimmed by 4 bases and 7 bases, with 12 bases remaining between them. CDR3 nucleotide sequence: TGTGCCAGCAGCCCCGACACCGGGAATTCACCCCTCCACTTT. This sequence encodes CASSPDTGNSPLHF. Full variable domain (remainder filled in from reference TRBV5-6 and TRBJ1-6): DAGVTQSPTHLIKTRGQQVTLRCSPKSGHDTVSWYQQALGQGPQFIFQYYEEEERQRGNFPDRFSGHQFPNYSSELNVNALLLGDSALYLCASSPDTGNSPLHFGNGTRLTVT.

J is TRBJ2-1 and V is TRBV2, with D possibly matching TRBD2 (6 bases). Per germline, CDR1 SNHLY and CDR2 FYNNEI. V lost 5 bases and J 6 bases, leaving 11 bases between the germline ends. The CDR3 consists of 13 residues. CDR3: CASSPGTPNEQFF. CDR3 bases: TGTGCCAGCAGTCCGGGGACTCCCAATGAGCAGTTCTTC.

The chain carries TRBV27 and TRBJ2-7; 10 bases align to TRBD1. Germline-derived CDR1 and CDR2 are MNHEY and SMNVEV (reference sequence). The CDR3 consists of 16 residues. J gave up 4 bases and V 4 bases, and 10 bases lay outside the gene matches. In DNA, the CDR3 is TGTGCCAGCAGTTGGGGGCCGGGACAGGGGACGTACGAGCAGTACTTC. Translating it yields CASSWGPGQGTYEQYF.

This rearrangement joins TRBV7-2 to TRBJ2-7; D remains ambiguous. The CDR3 covers 16 residues. Trimming stripped 3 bases from V and 7 bases from J, with 22 bases between. Germline V gene sequence: CDR1 SGHTA, CDR2 FQGNSA. This CDR3 reads CASSLDGDPPIVEQYF. DNA of the CDR3: TGTGCCAGCAGCTTGGACGGAGACCCCCCAATAGTGGAGCAGTACTTC.

Only one count was recorded for this clone. The chain links TRBV5-6 to TRBJ2-7, with 7 bases fitting TRBD1. Per germline, CDR1 SGHDT and CDR2 YYEEEE. The CDR3 is made up of 15 amino acids. V shed 6 bases and J 2 bases; nucleotides not matched to a gene: 11. The CDR3: CASNRQGMKAYEQYF. CDR3 bases: TGTGCCAGCAACAGACAGGGAATGAAAGCCTACGAGCAGTACTTC.

This sequence joins TRBV27 and TRBJ2-1, with 9 bases identical to TRBD2. Germline V gene data show CDR1 as MNHEY and CDR2 as SMNVEV (reference sequence). The J segment lost 4 bases and the V segment lost 7 bases, leaving 11 bases of the junction unmatched. The CDR3 is made up of 16 amino acids. The CDR3 reads CASNPTLAGEYNEQFF. CDR3 bases: TGTGCCAGCAACCCCACTTTAGCGGGAGAGTACAATGAGCAGTTCTTC.

The chain links TRBV27 to TRBJ2-6, with 9 nucleotides matching TRBD1. CDR3 length: 17 residues. Germline loops: CDR1 MNHEY, CDR2 SMNVEV (reference sequence). V lost 6 bases to trimming and J lost 2 bases; unmatched junction nucleotides: 8. The CDR3 is CASSSRQGEAGANVLTF. Written as DNA, the CDR3 is TGTGCCAGCAGCTCCCGACAGGGGGAAGCTGGGGCCAACGTCCTGACTTTC.

This chain joins TRBV11-3 and TRBJ2-7; 12 bases are shared with TRBD1. The CDR3 covers 15 residues. Germline V gives CDR1 SGHNT, CDR2 YENEEA. V was pared by 5 bases and J by 7 bases, with 9 bases of the junction left unmatched. CDR3 amino acids: CASSAGTGGPKEQYF. The CDR3 bases are TGTGCCAGCAGCGCCGGGACAGGGGGCCCGAAAGAGCAGTACTTC.

The chain links TRBV6-1 to TRBJ2-1, with 7 bases lining up with TRBD1. The germline V gene encodes CDR1 MNHNS and CDR2 SASEGT. The CDR3 consists of 17 residues. V trimming: 2 bases; J trimming: 2 bases; junction bases outside the gene matches: 9. In DNA, the CDR3 is TGTGCCAGCAGTGAACTATACGGGACAGAAACCTACAATGAGCAGTTCTTC. Protein product: CASSELYGTETYNEQFF.

The chain uses TRBV27 and TRBJ2-5; TRBD1 matches 9 bases. Germline trimming cut 3 bases from V and 3 bases from J; bases unmatched to any gene: 8. The CDR3 loop spans 16 amino acids. The germline V gene encodes CDR1 MNHEY and CDR2 SMNVEV (reference sequence). The CDR3 DNA reads TGTGCCAGCAGTTTTCGGCCGGGACAGGGTAAAGAGACCCAGTACTTC. Translated, it gives CASSFRPGQGKETQYF.

The chain uses TRBV11-1 and TRBJ2-7; 15 positions match TRBD2. Germline-derived CDR1 and CDR2 are SGHAT and FQDESV (reference sequence). J lost 2 bases, V lost 8 bases, and 13 bases had no gene match. The CDR3 length is 18 residues. DNA for the CDR3: TGTGCCAGCCCGTCTGGGACTAGCGGGAGGCCCTCGACCTACGAGCAGTACTTC. Translation: CASPSGTSGRPSTYEQYF.

The rearrangement links TRBV13 to TRBJ2-7, with D possibly matching TRBD2 (6 bases). The CDR3 length is 16 residues. Trimming took 3 bases from V and 0 from J, leaving 15 bases between them. Looked up from germline, CDR1 is PRHDT and CDR2 is FYEKMQ (reference sequence). The CDR3 sequence: CASSFLSSGYSYEQYF. CDR3 coding DNA: TGTGCCAGCAGCTTCCTTTCCAGCGGGTACTCCTACGAGCAGTACTTC.

The chain joins TRBV18 to TRBJ2-7; D gene uncertain. Trimming stripped 4 bases from V and 0 bases from J, with 10 bases between. Germline-derived CDR1 and CDR2 are KGHSH and LQKENI. CDR3 size: 14 residues. CDR3 in DNA: TGTGCCAGCTCACGACCCGAATTCTCCTACGAGCAGTACTTC. Encoded protein: CASSRPEFSYEQYF.

This chain joins TRBV5-6 and TRBJ1-1; D not resolved. This CDR3 is 15 amino acids long. V gave up 3 bases and J gave up 5 bases, with 17 bases separating them. Germline V gene sequence: CDR1 SGHDT, CDR2 YYEEEE. The CDR3 DNA reads as TGTGCCAGCAGCTCCGGCGGTCCGGGTGGGACTGAAGCTTTCTTT. Protein: CASSSGGPGGTEAFF.

The chain uses TRBV28 and TRBJ2-7, with TRBD2 matching over 7 bases. This CDR3 has 16 amino acids. Germline CDR1 reads MDHEN; CDR2 reads SYDVKM. V was clipped by 5 bases and J by 3 bases; unmatched bases: 13. The CDR3 DNA is TGTGCCAGCAGTCCCTTGGGGGGGGTCGAGGTCTACGAGCAGTACTTC. Its translation: CASSPLGGVEVYEQYF.